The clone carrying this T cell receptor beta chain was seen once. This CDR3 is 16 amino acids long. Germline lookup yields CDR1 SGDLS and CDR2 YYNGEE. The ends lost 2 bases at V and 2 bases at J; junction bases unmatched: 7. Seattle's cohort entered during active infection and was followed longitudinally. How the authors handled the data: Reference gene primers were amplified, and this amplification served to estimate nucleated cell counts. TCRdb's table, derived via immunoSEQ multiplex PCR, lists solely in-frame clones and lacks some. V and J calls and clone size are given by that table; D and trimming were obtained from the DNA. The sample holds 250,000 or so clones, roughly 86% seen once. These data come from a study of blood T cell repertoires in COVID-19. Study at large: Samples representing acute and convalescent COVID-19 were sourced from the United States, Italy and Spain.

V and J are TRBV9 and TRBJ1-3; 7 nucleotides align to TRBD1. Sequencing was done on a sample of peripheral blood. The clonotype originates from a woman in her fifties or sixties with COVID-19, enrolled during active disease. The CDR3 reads CASSVTQGTPGNTIYF. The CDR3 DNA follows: TGTGCCAGCAGCGTTACACAGGGGACTCCTGGAAACACCATATATTTT.